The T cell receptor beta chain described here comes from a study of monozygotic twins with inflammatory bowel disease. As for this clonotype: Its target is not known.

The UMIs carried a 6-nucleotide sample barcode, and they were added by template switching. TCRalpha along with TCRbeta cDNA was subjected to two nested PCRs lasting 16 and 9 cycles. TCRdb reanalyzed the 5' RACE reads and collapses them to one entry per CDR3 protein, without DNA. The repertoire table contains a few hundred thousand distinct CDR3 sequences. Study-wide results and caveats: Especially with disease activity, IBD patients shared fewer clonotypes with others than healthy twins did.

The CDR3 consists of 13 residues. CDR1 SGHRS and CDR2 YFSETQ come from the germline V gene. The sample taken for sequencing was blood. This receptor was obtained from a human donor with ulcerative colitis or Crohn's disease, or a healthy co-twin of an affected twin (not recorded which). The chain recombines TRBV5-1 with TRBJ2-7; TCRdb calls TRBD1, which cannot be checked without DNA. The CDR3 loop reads CASSHTWGDEQYF.